This T cell receptor beta chain derives from a study of blood T cell repertoires in COVID-19. About the research overall: PBMCs, B-cell-depleted T cells, or T cells were the source of the cDNA or gDNA that made up the material.

Germline V gene sequence: CDR1 MGHDK, CDR2 SYGVNS. The CDR3 extends over 16 amino acids. Repertoires were generated with immunoSEQ multiplex PCR, while TCRdb's copy carries only in-frame clones and drops some. The sample comprises 350,000 to 450,000 clones, around 87% of which are singletons, and 1.5% to 2.5% rests with the top ten. For this clone: The germline gene is not matched at one end of the junction; a read error may be the cause.

This receptor was identified in a man between 40 and 49 years old in a cohort exposed to, infected with or recovered from COVID-19 (not recorded which). Sequenced sample: PBMCs or T cells enriched from blood (not recorded which). The chain recombines TRBV25-1 with TRBJ1-3; D is possibly TRBD1 (6 bases). CDR3 sequence reads: CASRESQGFSGNTIYF. CDR3 in DNA: TGTGCCAGCAGAGAATCACAGGGCTTCTCTGGAAACACCATATATTTT.